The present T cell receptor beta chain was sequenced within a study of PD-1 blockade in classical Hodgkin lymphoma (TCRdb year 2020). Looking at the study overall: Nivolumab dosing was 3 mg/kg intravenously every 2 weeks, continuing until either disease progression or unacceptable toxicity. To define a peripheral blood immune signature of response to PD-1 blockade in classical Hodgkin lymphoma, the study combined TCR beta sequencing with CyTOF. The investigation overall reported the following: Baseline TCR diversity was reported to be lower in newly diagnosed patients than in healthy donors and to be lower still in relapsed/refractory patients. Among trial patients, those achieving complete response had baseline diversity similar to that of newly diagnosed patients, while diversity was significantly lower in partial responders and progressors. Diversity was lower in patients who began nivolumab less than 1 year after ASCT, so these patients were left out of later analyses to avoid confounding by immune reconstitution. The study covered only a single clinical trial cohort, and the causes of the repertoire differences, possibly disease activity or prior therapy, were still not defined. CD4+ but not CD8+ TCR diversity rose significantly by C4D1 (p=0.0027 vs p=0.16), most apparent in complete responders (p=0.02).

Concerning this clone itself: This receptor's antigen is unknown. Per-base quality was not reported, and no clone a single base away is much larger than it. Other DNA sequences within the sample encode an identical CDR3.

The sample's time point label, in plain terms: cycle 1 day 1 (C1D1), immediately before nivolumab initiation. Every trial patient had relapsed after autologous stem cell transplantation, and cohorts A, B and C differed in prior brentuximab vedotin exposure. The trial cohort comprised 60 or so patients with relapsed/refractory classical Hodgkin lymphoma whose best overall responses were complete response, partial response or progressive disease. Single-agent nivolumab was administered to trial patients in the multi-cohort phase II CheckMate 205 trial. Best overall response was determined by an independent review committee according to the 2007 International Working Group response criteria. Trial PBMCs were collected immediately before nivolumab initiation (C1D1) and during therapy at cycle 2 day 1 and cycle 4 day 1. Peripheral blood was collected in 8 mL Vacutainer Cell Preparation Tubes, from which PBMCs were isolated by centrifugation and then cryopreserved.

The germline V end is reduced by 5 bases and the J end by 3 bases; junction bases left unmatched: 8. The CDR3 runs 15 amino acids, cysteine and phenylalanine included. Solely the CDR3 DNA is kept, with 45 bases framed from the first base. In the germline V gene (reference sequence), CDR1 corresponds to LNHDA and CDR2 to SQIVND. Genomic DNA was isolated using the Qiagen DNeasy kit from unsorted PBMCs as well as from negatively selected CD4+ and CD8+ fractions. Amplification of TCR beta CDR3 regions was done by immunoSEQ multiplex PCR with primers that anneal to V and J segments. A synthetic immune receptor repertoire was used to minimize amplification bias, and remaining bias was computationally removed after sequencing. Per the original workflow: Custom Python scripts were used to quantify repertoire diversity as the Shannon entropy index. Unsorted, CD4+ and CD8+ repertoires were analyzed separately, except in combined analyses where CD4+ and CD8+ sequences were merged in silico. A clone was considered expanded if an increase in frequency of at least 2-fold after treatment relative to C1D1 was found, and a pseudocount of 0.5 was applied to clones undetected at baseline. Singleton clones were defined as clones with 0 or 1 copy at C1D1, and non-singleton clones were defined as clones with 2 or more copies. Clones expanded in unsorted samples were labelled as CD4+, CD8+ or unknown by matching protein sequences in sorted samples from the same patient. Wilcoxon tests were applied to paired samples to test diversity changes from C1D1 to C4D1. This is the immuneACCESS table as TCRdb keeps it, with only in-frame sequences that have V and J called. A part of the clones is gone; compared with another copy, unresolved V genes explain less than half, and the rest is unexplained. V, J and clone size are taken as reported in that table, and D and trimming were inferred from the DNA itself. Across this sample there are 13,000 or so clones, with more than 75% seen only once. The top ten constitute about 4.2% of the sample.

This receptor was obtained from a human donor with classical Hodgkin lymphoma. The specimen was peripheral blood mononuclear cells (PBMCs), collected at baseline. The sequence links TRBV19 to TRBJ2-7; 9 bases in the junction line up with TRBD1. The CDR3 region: CASSPDRGSYYEQYF. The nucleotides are TGTGCCAGTAGTCCGGACAGGGGTTCTTACTACGAGCAGTACTTC.